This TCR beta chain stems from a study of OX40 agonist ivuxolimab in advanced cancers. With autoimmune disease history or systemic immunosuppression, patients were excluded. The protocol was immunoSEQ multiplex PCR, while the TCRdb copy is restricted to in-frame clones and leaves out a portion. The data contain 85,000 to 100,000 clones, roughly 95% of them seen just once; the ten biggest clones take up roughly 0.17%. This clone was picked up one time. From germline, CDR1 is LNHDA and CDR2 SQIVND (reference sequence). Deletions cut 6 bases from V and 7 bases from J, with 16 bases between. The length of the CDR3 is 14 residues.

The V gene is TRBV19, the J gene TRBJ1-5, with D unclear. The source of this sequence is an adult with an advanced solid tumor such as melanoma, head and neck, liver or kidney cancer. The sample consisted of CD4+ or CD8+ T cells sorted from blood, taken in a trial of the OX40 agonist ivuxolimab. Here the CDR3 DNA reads TGTGCCAGTAGATCGCCGGAGCTTTGGCAGCCCCAGCATTTT. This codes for CASRSPELWQPQHF.